This T cell receptor beta chain was recovered during a study of blood T cell repertoires in COVID-19. Study at large: Researchers got acute and convalescent COVID-19 samples from the United States, Italy and Spain.

Profiled with immunoSEQ multiplex PCR; TCRdb holds only in-frame clones, not every one. In the table there are over 250,000 clones, more than 80% of which are singletons. The CDR3 loop spans 16 amino acids. V shed 4 bases and J shed 0 bases, with 11 bases lying between them. Germline CDR1 SGHRS, CDR2 YFSETQ. Cohort allocation depended upon clinical history that participants reported. Sequenced material: PBMCs or T cells enriched from blood (not recorded which). The chain combines TRBV5-1 with TRBJ2-6; D is unclear. This sequence originates from a woman aged 18-29 years who had recovered from COVID-19. The CDR3 sequence: CASSAQEYSGANVLTF. CDR3 DNA sequence: TGCGCCAGCAGCGCCCAGGAATACTCTGGGGCCAACGTCCTGACTTTC.